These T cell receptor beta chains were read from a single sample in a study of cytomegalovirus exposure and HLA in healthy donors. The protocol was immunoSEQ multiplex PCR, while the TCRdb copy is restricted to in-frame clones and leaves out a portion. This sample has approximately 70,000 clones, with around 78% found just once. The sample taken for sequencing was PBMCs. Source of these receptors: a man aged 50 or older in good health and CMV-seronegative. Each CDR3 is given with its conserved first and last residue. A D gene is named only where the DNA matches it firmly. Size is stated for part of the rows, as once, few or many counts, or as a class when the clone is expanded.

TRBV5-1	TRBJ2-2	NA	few	CASRENTGELFF	TGCGCCAGCCGAGAGAACACCGGGGAGCTGTTTTTT
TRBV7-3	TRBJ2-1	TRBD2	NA	CASSGVGTSGGNEQFF	TGTGCCAGCAGCGGAGTGGGGACTAGCGGGGGTAATGAGCAGTTCTTC
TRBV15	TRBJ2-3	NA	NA	CATSREADSVTDTQYF	TGTGCCACCAGCAGAGAGGCGGATAGCGTCACAGATACGCAGTATTTT
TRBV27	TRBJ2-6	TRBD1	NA	CASSPGTGESGANVLTF	TGTGCCAGCAGTCCCGGGACAGGGGAGTCTGGGGCCAACGTCCTGACTTTC
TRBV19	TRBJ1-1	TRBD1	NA	CASRTGTGKLGTNTEAFF	TGTGCCAGTAGGACCGGGACAGGGAAGTTGGGTACGAACACTGAAGCTTTCTTT
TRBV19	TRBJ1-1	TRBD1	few	CASSTRDRLSEAFF	TGTGCCAGTAGCACAAGGGACAGGTTATCTGAAGCTTTCTTT
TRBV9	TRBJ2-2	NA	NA	CASSLQGGGDTGELFF	TGTGCCAGCAGCCTTCAGGGAGGTGGAGACACCGGGGAGCTGTTTTTT
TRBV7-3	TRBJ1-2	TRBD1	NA	CASSLDRAYGYTF	TGTGCCAGCAGCTTGGACAGGGCGTATGGCTACACCTTC
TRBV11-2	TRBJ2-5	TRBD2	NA	CASSSGLVETQYF	TGTGCCAGCAGCTCCGGACTAGTAGAGACCCAGTACTTC
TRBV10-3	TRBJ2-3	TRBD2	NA	CAISGTSGGGVTDTQYF	TGTGCCATCAGCGGGACTAGCGGGGGCGGGGTGACAGATACGCAGTATTTT
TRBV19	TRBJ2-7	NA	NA	CASSTMYEQYF	TGTGCCAGTAGTACAATGTACGAGCAGTACTTC
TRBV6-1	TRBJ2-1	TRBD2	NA	CASNTAGAAYNEQFF	TGTGCCAGCAATACAGCGGGAGCGGCCTACAATGAGCAGTTCTTC
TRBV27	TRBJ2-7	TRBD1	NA	CASSQGQGLNEQYF	TGTGCCAGCAGTCAGGGACAGGGTCTCAACGAGCAGTACTTC
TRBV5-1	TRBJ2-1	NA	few	CASSLVQVGNEQFF	TGCGCCAGCAGCTTGGTACAGGTGGGCAATGAGCAGTTCTTC
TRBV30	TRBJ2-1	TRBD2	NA	CAWDFPGLATNEQFF	TGTGCCTGGGATTTTCCGGGACTAGCGACCAATGAGCAGTTCTTC
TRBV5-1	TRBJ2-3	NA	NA	CASSLAVDTQYF	TGCGCCAGCAGCTTGGCCGTAGATACGCAGTATTTT
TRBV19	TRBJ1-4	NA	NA	CASSNGRGTNEKLFF	TGTGCCAGTAGTAATGGTCGGGGGACTAATGAAAAACTGTTTTTT
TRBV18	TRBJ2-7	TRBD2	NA	CASSLEGLAANEQYF	TGTGCCAGCTCCCTAGAGGGACTAGCAGCGAACGAGCAGTACTTC
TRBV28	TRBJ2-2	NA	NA	CASSFFQGLTGELFF	TGTGCCAGCAGTTTTTTCCAGGGGCTAACCGGGGAGCTGTTTTTT
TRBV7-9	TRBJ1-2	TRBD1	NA	CASSLVPLGDRGYGYTF	TGTGCCAGCAGCTTAGTCCCACTAGGGGACAGGGGCTATGGCTACACCTTC
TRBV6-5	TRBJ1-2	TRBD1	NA	CASSTDRQGISYTF	TGTGCCAGCAGTACCGATCGACAGGGGATCAGCTACACCTTC
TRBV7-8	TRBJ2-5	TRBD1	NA	CASTVFRDRDQETQYF	TGTGCCAGCACTGTATTCCGGGACAGGGACCAAGAGACCCAGTACTTC
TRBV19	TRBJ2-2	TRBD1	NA	CASRTDRGTGELFF	TGTGCCAGTAGGACGGACAGGGGCACCGGGGAGCTGTTTTTT
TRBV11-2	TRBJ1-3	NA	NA	CASSLGPTAAGNTIYF	TGTGCCAGCAGCTTAGGTCCCACAGCAGCTGGAAACACCATATATTTT
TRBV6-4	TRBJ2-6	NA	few	CASSESGANVLTF	TGTGCCAGCAGTGAGAGTGGGGCCAACGTCCTGACTTTC
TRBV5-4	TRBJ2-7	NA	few	CASSHDWDYEQYF	TGTGCCAGCAGCCACGACTGGGACTACGAGCAGTACTTC
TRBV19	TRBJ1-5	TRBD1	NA	CASSATGQGIQPQHF	TGTGCCAGTAGTGCCACCGGACAGGGGATCCAGCCCCAGCATTTT
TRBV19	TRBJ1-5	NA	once	CASSIRENQPQHF	TGTGCCAGTAGTATCCGAGAGAATCAGCCCCAGCATTTT
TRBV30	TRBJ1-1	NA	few	CAWNRVMDNTEAFF	TGTGCCTGGAACAGGGTCATGGACAACACTGAAGCTTTCTTT
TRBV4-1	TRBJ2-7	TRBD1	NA	CASSRGQGSYEQYF	TGCGCCAGCAGCCGCGGACAGGGATCCTACGAGCAGTACTTC
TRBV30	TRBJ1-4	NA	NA	CAWSYRTTNEKLFF	TGTGCCTGGAGCTATAGGACTACTAATGAAAAACTGTTTTTT
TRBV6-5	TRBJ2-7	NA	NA	CASSSGWYEQYF	TGTGCCAGCAGTAGCGGGTGGTACGAGCAGTACTTC
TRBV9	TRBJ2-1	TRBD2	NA	CASSSASGANEQFF	TGTGCCAGCAGTTCGGCTAGCGGGGCCAATGAGCAGTTCTTC
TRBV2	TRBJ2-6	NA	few	CASSASLTGTSGANVLTF	TGTGCCAGCAGTGCAAGCCTCACAGGGACCTCTGGGGCCAACGTCCTGACTTTC
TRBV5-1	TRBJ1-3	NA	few	CASSQDISGNTIYF	TGCGCCAGCAGCCAAGACATCTCTGGAAACACCATATATTTT
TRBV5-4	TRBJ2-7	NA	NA	CASSLVIGEQYF	TGTGCCAGCAGCTTGGTGATCGGGGAGCAGTACTTC
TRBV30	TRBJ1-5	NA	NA	CAWGQFNQPQHF	TGTGCCTGGGGACAGTTCAATCAGCCCCAGCATTTT
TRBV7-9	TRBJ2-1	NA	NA	CASSLAGGEQFF	TGTGCCAGCAGCTTAGCCGGGGGTGAGCAGTTCTTC
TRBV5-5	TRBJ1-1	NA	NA	CASSPYPDFEAFF	TGTGCCAGCAGCCCCTACCCTGATTTTGAAGCTTTCTTT
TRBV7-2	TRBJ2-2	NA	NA	CASSIQQGGTGELFF	TGTGCCAGCAGCATCCAGCAGGGGGGAACCGGGGAGCTGTTTTTT
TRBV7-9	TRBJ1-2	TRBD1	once	CASSPNTDRENF	TGTGCCAGCAGCCCAAACACAGACAGGGAGAACTTC
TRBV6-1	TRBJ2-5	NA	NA	CASSLIPVVETQYF	TGTGCCAGCAGTTTGATTCCGGTGGTAGAGACCCAGTACTTC